This TCR beta chain stems from a study of OX40 agonist ivuxolimab in advanced cancers. The table came from immunoSEQ multiplex PCR; TCRdb's copy has only in-frame clones and leaves some out. There are roughly 41,000 clones in the sample; roughly nine tenths occur only once, and 2.4% lies in the top ten. This CDR3 is built from 15 residues. Germline V lookup: CDR1 MNHEY, CDR2 SMNVEV (reference sequence). The V segment lost 3 bases and the J segment 4 bases; nucleotides outside the gene matches: 5. The V gene is TRBV27, the J gene TRBJ1-5, with 8 nucleotides matching TRBD1. This TCR was recovered from an adult with an advanced solid tumor such as melanoma, head and neck, liver or kidney cancer. Material: CD4+ or CD8+ T cells sorted from blood, obtained in a trial of the OX40 agonist ivuxolimab. Here the CDR3 DNA reads TGTGCCAGCAGTTTGGGGCAGGGGGCTAATCAGCCCCAGCATTTT. Translating it yields CASSLGQGANQPQHF.